This TCR beta chain was sequenced for a study of blood T cell repertoires in COVID-19. Background on the study: Collection of acute and convalescent COVID-19 samples took place in the United States, Italy and Spain. From T cells, B-cell-depleted T cells, or PBMCs came the material, which was cDNA or gDNA.

Germline lookup yields CDR1 SGHRS and CDR2 YFSETQ. Trimming took 0 bases from V and 6 from J; bases not matched to a gene: 9. The length of the CDR3 is 15 residues. Profiled with immunoSEQ multiplex PCR; TCRdb holds only in-frame clones, not every one. The sample holds 30,000 to 45,000 clones, 80% to 90% seen once. The sample was peripheral blood. V usage is TRBV5-1 and J usage is TRBJ2-7, with 7 nucleotides matching TRBD1. The sequence was collected from a human donor in a cohort sampled during active COVID-19. The CDR3 loop reads CASSLAGQAPGEQYF. DNA for the CDR3: TGCGCCAGCAGCTTGGCCGGACAGGCCCCGGGCGAGCAGTACTTC.